This entry lists 27 T cell receptor beta chains sequenced from one sample in a study of T cell responses to AZD1222 COVID-19 vaccine. Produced via immunoSEQ multiplex PCR; TCRdb's table is partial and in-frame only. The sample consists of fewer than 30,000 clones, about 86% of them appearing once. Material: peripheral blood, obtained 28 days after the second AZD1222 dose. The receptors here all came from an adult who received the AZD1222 COVID-19 vaccine.

The V gene is TRBV5-1, the J gene TRBJ2-5, with 14 nucleotides matching TRBD2. CDR3 size: 17 residues. Germline CDR1 and CDR2: SGHRS and YFSETQ. V lost 4 bases, J lost 2 bases, and 7 bases stayed unmatched. CDR3 coding DNA: TGCGCCAGCAGCGCAATGACTAGCGGGGGGGTTCAAGAGACCCAGTACTTC. This gives the protein CASSAMTSGGVQETQYF.

The rearrangement joins TRBV3-1 (or the pseudogene TRBV3-2) to TRBJ2-1; perhaps TRBD2 as D (5 bases). Germline values: CDR1 LGHDT, CDR2 YNNKEL (reference sequence). V lost 9 bases, J lost 2 bases, and 11 bases lay in between. The CDR3 loop spans 13 amino acids. The CDR3 spells CASIGRAYNEQFF. The CDR3 DNA is TGTGCCAGTATCGGGCGGGCCTACAATGAGCAGTTCTTC.

This clone was recorded once. The chain links TRBV19 to TRBJ1-1; possibly TRBD1 for D (5 bases). Germline assignment: CDR1 LNHDA and CDR2 SQIVND (reference sequence). Trimming took off 2 bases at V and 4 bases at J, with 14 bases between the two ends. The CDR3 is 15 amino acids. For the CDR3, the DNA is TGTGCCAGTAGTATAAGGGGTGGGCCGAGCACTGAAGCTTTCTTT. Amino acid sequence: CASSIRGGPSTEAFF.

This chain joins TRBV5-1 and TRBJ2-7; D gene unclear. Trimming took off 1 base at V and 3 bases at J, with 8 bases between the two ends. CDR1 and CDR2 (germline): SGHRS, YFSETQ. This CDR3 region has 13 residues. CDR3 DNA: TGCGCCAGCAGCTTGACGGCCCTCTACGAGCAGTACTTC. Translated: CASSLTALYEQYF.

This chain uses TRBV28 with TRBJ2-1; perhaps TRBD2 as D (7 bases). Trimming took off 2 bases at V and 10 bases at J, with 12 bases between the two ends. The germline CDR1 and CDR2 sequences are MDHEN and SYDVKM. The CDR3 covers 13 residues. CDR3: CASSLRGRDEQFF. DNA for the CDR3: TGTGCCAGCAGTTTAAGGGGGAGGGACGAGCAGTTCTTC.

There are a few counts of this clone. V usage is TRBV27 and J usage is TRBJ1-3; D uncertain. V lost 0 bases and J 4 bases, leaving 16 bases between the germline ends. Germline loops: CDR1 MNHEY, CDR2 SMNVEV (reference sequence). The CDR3 is 17 amino acids. The CDR3 protein is CASSLSWAGTGGNTIYF. CDR3 sequence (DNA): TGTGCCAGCAGTTTATCGTGGGCGGGTACGGGAGGAAACACCATATATTTT.

The chain uses TRBV7-3 and TRBJ2-1; 7 bases line up with TRBD1. Germline values: CDR1 SGHTA, CDR2 FQGTGA. The J segment lost 7 bases and the V segment lost 4 bases, leaving 4 bases of the junction unmatched. The CDR3 is 13 amino acids. CDR3 sequence: CASSSLDRNEQFF. The DNA of the CDR3 is TGTGCCAGCAGCTCCTTGGACAGGAATGAGCAGTTCTTC. Full variable domain (outside the CDR3, taken from reference TRBV7-3 and TRBJ2-1): GAGVSQTPSNKVTEKGKYVELRCDPISGHTALYWYRQSLGQGPEFLIYFQGTGAADDSGLPNDRFFAVRPEGSVSTLKIQRTERGDSAVYLCASSSLDRNEQFFGPGTRLTVL.

The V call is TRBV28, the J call TRBJ2-5; unclear D gene. The CDR3 totals 14 residues. V dropped 3 bases and J dropped 5 bases, with 13 bases sitting between them. Germline values: CDR1 MDHEN, CDR2 SYDVKM. The CDR3 region is CASSFSVTGETQYF. The CDR3 DNA reads TGTGCCAGCAGTTTTTCTGTGACCGGGGAGACCCAGTACTTC. The whole variable domain, filled in from reference TRBV28 and TRBJ2-5, reads DVKVTQSSRYLVKRTGEKVFLECVQDMDHENMFWYRQDPGLGLRLIYFSYDVKMKEKGDIPEGYSVSREKKERFSLILESASTNQTSMYLCASSFSVTGETQYFGPGTRLLVL.

The V call is TRBV7-3, the J call TRBJ2-1; possibly TRBD1 for D (6 bases). Per the germline V gene, CDR1 is SGHTA and CDR2 is FQGTGA. The CDR3 consists of 13 residues. V shed 5 bases and J shed 7 bases, with 12 bases lying between them. In DNA form, the CDR3 reads TGTGCCAGCAGCCAAACTAGGGGGAATGAGCAGTTCTTC. The encoded protein is CASSQTRGNEQFF.

This rearrangement joins TRBV18 to TRBJ2-1, with unresolved D. Germline-derived CDR1 and CDR2 are KGHSH and LQKENI. V was trimmed by 3 bases and J by 5 bases, leaving 8 bases between them. The CDR3 totals 13 residues. In DNA, the CDR3 is TGTGCCAGCTCACCCGGCGCTAACAATGAGCAGTTCTTC. This translates into CASSPGANNEQFF.

This clone has a handful of counts. This chain connects TRBV4-1 to TRBJ1-1; a weak D match, TRBD1 (5 bases). This CDR3 has 12 residues. Germline CDR1 MGHRA, CDR2 YSYEKL. V shed 6 bases and J shed 11 bases, with 16 bases lying between them. In nucleotides, the CDR3 is TGCGCCAGCAGGAGGGGAGAGGGGCCCGCTTTCTTT. Protein: CASRRGEGPAFF.

The genes are TRBV2 and TRBJ2-3; D is perhaps TRBD2 (6 bases). Per the germline V gene, CDR1 is SNHLY and CDR2 is FYNNEI. The CDR3 is made up of 15 amino acids. The V and J ends lost 6 bases and 3 bases respectively, with 16 bases between them. The CDR3 DNA reads as TGTGCCAGCAGCTCGGGACTTTGGTCTACAGATACGCAGTATTTT. Encoded protein: CASSSGLWSTDTQYF. The full variable domain, in which reference TRBV2 and TRBJ2-3 provide the parts outside the CDR3, is EPEVTQTPSHQVTQMGQEVILRCVPISNHLYFYWYRQILGQKVEFLVSFYNNEISEKSEIFDDQFSVERPDGSNFTLKIRSTKLEDSAMYFCASSSGLWSTDTQYFGPGTRLTVL.

The genes are TRBV5-1 and TRBJ1-6; D may be TRBD1 (5 bases). V shed 0 bases and J shed 9 bases, with 10 bases lying between them. The CDR3 is 14 residues long. Germline CDR1 reads SGHRS; CDR2 reads YFSETQ. Written as DNA, the CDR3 is TGCGCCAGCAGCTTGGCACCAGGGATTTCACCCCTCCACTTT. As protein: CASSLAPGISPLHF.

The chain's CDR3 is CATEGTSTDTQYF. The CDR3 region has the DNA TGTGCCACTGAGGGGACTAGCACAGATACGCAGTATTTT. The chain employs TRBV10-3 and TRBJ2-3, with D possibly TRBD2 on 6 matching bases. This CDR3 is 13 amino acids long. The V gene's germline CDR1 is ENHRY and CDR2 SYGVKD. The V end lost 10 bases, the J end lost 0 bases, and 11 bases lay between the germline ends.

The chain has TRBV10-3 and TRBJ2-3; 10 bases are shared with TRBD2. V was clipped by 4 bases and J by 4 bases; unmatched bases: 5. CDR1 ENHRY and CDR2 SYGVKD come from the germline V gene. The CDR3 covers 15 residues. The CDR3 reads CAISGGLAGADTQYF. The CDR3 nucleotides read TGTGCCATCAGTGGTGGTCTAGCGGGAGCAGATACGCAGTATTTT.

V is TRBV7-2 and J is TRBJ2-4; D is possibly TRBD1 or TRBD2 (6 bases each). V lost 6 bases to trimming and J lost 6 bases, with 18 bases between them. Germline-derived CDR1 and CDR2 are SGHTA and FQGNSA. The CDR3 has 15 residues. CDR3 sequence reads: CASSQGGPRGNIQYF. CDR3 in DNA: TGTGCCAGCAGTCAAGGAGGGCCCAGGGGAAACATTCAGTACTTC.

This chain connects TRBV15 to TRBJ2-7; TRBD2 matches 9 bases. Looked up from germline, CDR1 is LNHNV and CDR2 is YYDKDF (reference sequence). With 0 bases clipped from V and 7 bases from J, the junction kept 7 bases outside the gene matches. The CDR3 has 15 amino acids. The DNA of the CDR3 is TGTGCCACCAGCAGAGAGTTAGCGGGAGTTGGGGAGCAGTACTTC. It is translated as CATSRELAGVGEQYF.

This clone was detected a few times. The chain recombines TRBV18 with TRBJ1-6; TRBD1 agrees at 7 bases. V dropped 2 bases and J dropped 9; count of bases not matched to a gene: 10. The CDR3 totals 16 residues. The germline V gene encodes CDR1 KGHSH and CDR2 LQKENI. The CDR3, as DNA: TGTGCCAGCTCACCAGGGGAAGGGGGCGTAGGTTCACCCCTCCACTTT. Its translation is CASSPGEGGVGSPLHF.

The CDR3 DNA reads as TGTGCCAGCAGTCGGGGCCCGACCGGAGGCTACACCTTC. It is translated as CASSRGPTGGYTF. The genes are TRBV2 and TRBJ1-2; possibly TRBD1 for D (5 bases). Per the germline V gene, CDR1 is SNHLY and CDR2 is FYNNEI. Trimming stripped 5 bases from V and 8 bases from J, with 15 bases between. The CDR3 consists of 13 residues.

This chain links TRBV11-3 with TRBJ2-7, with D possibly matching TRBD2 (5 bases). This CDR3 has 13 residues. The V and J ends lost 2 bases and 3 bases respectively, with 8 bases between them. Per germline, CDR1 SGHNT and CDR2 YENEEA. The CDR3 nucleotides are TGTGCCAGCAGCTTACGGGAAGACTACGAGCAGTACTTC. Encoded protein: CASSLREDYEQYF.

This chain connects TRBV7-8 to TRBJ1-1; no clear D gene. Germline assignment: CDR1 SGHVS and CDR2 FQNEAQ. CDR3 length: 15 residues. V lost 1 base and J 4 bases, leaving 13 bases between the germline ends. The CDR3 DNA reads TGTGCCAGCAGCTTAGGGTGGGAAAAGGGCACTGAAGCTTTCTTT. Protein: CASSLGWEKGTEAFF.

The chain employs TRBV28 and TRBJ2-3; no firm D call. The ends were cut back, 8 bases at V and 1 base at J, with 13 bases in the middle. The CDR3 length is 14 residues. Per germline, CDR1 MDHEN and CDR2 SYDVKM. In nucleotides, the CDR3 is TGTGCCAGCGGCCTACGTGGGGGCACAGATACGCAGTATTTT. Its protein is CASGLRGGTDTQYF.

V and J are TRBV29-1 and TRBJ1-1; D call uncertain. Germline V gives CDR1 SQVTM, CDR2 ANQGSEA. V lost 6 bases, J lost 0 bases, and 14 bases lay in between. The CDR3 contains 14 residues. CDR3 sequence: CSVTKGNMNTEAFF. The CDR3 nucleotides are TGCAGCGTGACTAAAGGCAACATGAACACTGAAGCTTTCTTT.

The CDR3 protein is CASSFTGTSGLYEQYF. DNA of the CDR3: TGTGCCAGCAGTTTTACAGGGACTAGCGGGTTGTACGAGCAGTACTTC. This chain links TRBV28 with TRBJ2-7; TRBD2 matches 12 bases. Trimming cost V 3 bases and J 4 bases; bases outside gene matches: 7. CDR1 and CDR2 (germline): MDHEN, SYDVKM. The CDR3 sequence is 16 residues long.

CDR3 sequence (DNA): TGTGCCAGCAGAACCGGACGGGTGGACGAGCAGTACTTC. Residues: CASRTGRVDEQYF. The V and J genes are TRBV2 and TRBJ2-7; D is ambiguous. CDR3 length: 13 residues. The germline V gene has CDR1 SNHLY and CDR2 FYNNEI. V lost 6 bases and J lost 5, with 14 bases in between.

This sequence joins TRBV7-6 and TRBJ2-1, with D tentatively TRBD2 (6 bases). CDR1 is SGHVS, CDR2 FNYEAQ, per germline. V dropped 3 bases and J dropped 8 bases, with 20 bases sitting between them. This CDR3 spans 16 amino acids. The CDR3 loop is CASSLDGSTRADEQFF. In DNA, the CDR3 is TGTGCCAGCAGCTTGGACGGGAGTACAAGGGCGGATGAGCAGTTCTTC.

This chain connects TRBV3-1 (or the pseudogene TRBV3-2) to TRBJ2-7, with TRBD1 matching 8 bases. Germline V gene lookup returns CDR1 LGHDT and CDR2 YNNKEL (reference sequence). With 1 base clipped from V and 5 bases from J, the junction kept 4 bases outside the gene matches. The CDR3 contains 14 residues. DNA of the CDR3: TGTGCCAGCAGCCAAGGGGGGACAGGCCACGAGCAGTACTTC. It is translated as CASSQGGTGHEQYF.